This T cell receptor (beta chain) was captured in a study of T cell responses to AZD1222 COVID-19 vaccine. Study results and limitations: With dominance at 160-218 and 743-854, vaccine-associated CD4 TCRs spanned spike. Females made up more of the donors, who were largely white British, and clonal diversity may have come out too low. A reported finding is that nearly half of spike-specific TCRs target unmutated variant regions.

Regarding this clone: The antigen remains undetermined.

CDR1 LNHNV and CDR2 YYDKDF come from the germline V gene (reference sequence). The CDR3 is 12 residues long. V lost 1 base to trimming and J lost 8 bases, with 7 bases between them. Only in-frame clones appear in the TCRdb table, and some are missing; sequencing was by immunoSEQ multiplex PCR. The sample has 180,000 or so clones; more than 75% are singletons. The V and J genes are TRBV15 and TRBJ2-3, with unresolved D. This sample comprised peripheral blood, obtained 28 days after the second AZD1222 dose. This clonotype originated in an adult who received the AZD1222 COVID-19 vaccine. Here the CDR3 DNA reads TGTGCCACCAGCAGAGCCCCAGGTACGCAGTATTTT. Its protein product is CATSRAPGTQYF. Full variable domain (remainder filled in from reference TRBV15 and TRBJ2-3): DAMVIQNPRYQVTQFGKPVTLSCSQTLNHNVMYWYQQKSSQAPKLLFHYYDKDFNNEADTPDNFQSRRPNTSFCFLDIRSPGLGDTAMYLCATSRAPGTQYFGPGTRLTVL.